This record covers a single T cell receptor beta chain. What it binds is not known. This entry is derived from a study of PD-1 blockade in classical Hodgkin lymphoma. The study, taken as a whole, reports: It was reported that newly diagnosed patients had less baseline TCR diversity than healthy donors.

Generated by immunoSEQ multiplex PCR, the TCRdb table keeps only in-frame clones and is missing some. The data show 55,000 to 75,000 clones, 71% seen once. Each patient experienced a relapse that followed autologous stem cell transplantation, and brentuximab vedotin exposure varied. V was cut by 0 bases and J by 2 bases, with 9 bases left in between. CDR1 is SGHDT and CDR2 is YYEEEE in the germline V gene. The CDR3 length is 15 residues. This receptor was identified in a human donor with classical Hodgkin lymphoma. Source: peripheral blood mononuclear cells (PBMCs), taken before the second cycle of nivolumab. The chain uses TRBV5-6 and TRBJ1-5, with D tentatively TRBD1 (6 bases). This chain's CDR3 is CASSLGGLGNQPQHF. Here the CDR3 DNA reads TGTGCCAGCAGCTTGGGGGGGCTGGGCAATCAGCCCCAGCATTTT. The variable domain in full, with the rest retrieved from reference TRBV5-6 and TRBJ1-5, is DAGVTQSPTHLIKTRGQQVTLRCSPKSGHDTVSWYQQALGQGPQFIFQYYEEEERQRGNFPDRFSGHQFPNYSSELNVNALLLGDSALYLCASSLGGLGNQPQHFGDGTRLSIL.